Listed below are T cell receptor beta chains from one sample, sequenced in a study of a mutant IDH1 vaccine in newly diagnosed glioma. Assay: immunoSEQ multiplex PCR; the TCRdb copy retains only in-frame clones and omits some. The sample holds approximately 110,000 clones; almost 90% are singletons and the top ten take roughly 0.62%. These receptors have no known antigen. The sample was PBMCs, taken from a glioma patient whose treatment included an IDH1 peptide vaccine. The receptors here all came from a woman aged 50 to 60 with glioma. CDR3s include the opening cysteine and the closing phenylalanine or tryptophan. Each record gives: clone size, J gene, D gene, V gene, CDR3 DNA, CDR3 protein. D genes are given only for firm matches. The listing skips clone size in some rows; elsewhere it reads once, few, many or a size class.

clone size: .; J gene: TRBJ2-2; D gene: .; V gene: TRBV2; CDR3 DNA: TGTGCCAGCGGGCTCTCCCACCGGGAGCTGTTTTTT; CDR3 protein: CASGLSHRELFF
clone size: .; J gene: TRBJ1-1; D gene: .; V gene: TRBV19; CDR3 DNA: TGTGCCAGTAGTATAGATCCTGGTCAGGGAGGAGGAACTGAAGCTTTCTTT; CDR3 protein: CASSIDPGQGGGTEAFF
clone size: .; J gene: TRBJ2-3; D gene: .; V gene: TRBV27; CDR3 DNA: TGTGCCAGCAGTCCTTGGGACTTGTTAGATACGCAGTATTTT; CDR3 protein: CASSPWDLLDTQYF
clone size: .; J gene: TRBJ2-5; D gene: .; V gene: TRBV4-1; CDR3 DNA: TGCGCCAGCAGCCAAGATGGGGGGACCCTGGGAGAGACCCAGTACTTC; CDR3 protein: CASSQDGGTLGETQYF
clone size: .; J gene: TRBJ2-1; D gene: .; V gene: TRBV7-3; CDR3 DNA: TGTGCCAGCAGCTTGCCCCCTAGAAACTGGCAGTTCTTC; CDR3 protein: CASSLPPRNWQFF
clone size: .; J gene: TRBJ2-7; D gene: TRBD1; V gene: TRBV7-7; CDR3 DNA: TGTGCTAGCAGCGTAGGCGACAGGGCCGAGCAGTACTTC; CDR3 protein: CASSVGDRAEQYF
clone size: .; J gene: TRBJ2-3; D gene: .; V gene: TRBV30; CDR3 DNA: TGTGCCTGGGTTCCGGGGTGGTCCGGCACAGATACGCAGTATTTT; CDR3 protein: CAWVPGWSGTDTQYF
clone size: .; J gene: TRBJ2-2; D gene: .; V gene: TRBV4-3; CDR3 DNA: TGCGCCAGCAGCCAAGATGGGATAGGGAGGAGGGAGCTGTTTTTT; CDR3 protein: CASSQDGIGRRELFF
clone size: once; J gene: TRBJ1-6; D gene: TRBD1; V gene: TRBV5-5; CDR3 DNA: TGTGCCAGCAGCCCCAGGGGGGACAATTCACCCCTCCACTTT; CDR3 protein: CASSPRGDNSPLHF
clone size: .; J gene: TRBJ2-1; D gene: TRBD2; V gene: TRBV28; CDR3 DNA: TGTGCCAGCAGTTTATGGACTAGCGGGAGGAAGCAGTATAACAATGAGCAGTTCTTC; CDR3 protein: CASSLWTSGRKQYNNEQFF
clone size: .; J gene: TRBJ2-2; D gene: .; V gene: TRBV6-5; CDR3 DNA: TGTGCCAGCAGTTCCCTCAGGGGTCCCGGGGAGCTGTTTTTT; CDR3 protein: CASSSLRGPGELFF
clone size: .; J gene: TRBJ2-7; D gene: .; V gene: TRBV30; CDR3 DNA: TGTGCCTGGAGAGGCTACTACGAGCAGTACTTC; CDR3 protein: CAWRGYYEQYF